Below, 21 T cell receptor beta chains from the same sample are listed, as sequenced in a study of blood T cell repertoires in COVID-19. This table comes from immunoSEQ multiplex PCR, and its TCRdb copy is limited to in-frame clones, with some not included. This table holds about 340,000 clones, about four fifths found once. Sequencing used peripheral blood. The receptors shown here come from a man younger than 40 with active or convalescent COVID-19.

The chain joins TRBV6-4 to TRBJ1-1, with TRBD1 as a possible D gene (6 bases). CDR1 and CDR2 (germline): MRHNA, SNTAGT. V lost 7 bases, J lost 1 base, and 19 bases lay in between. This CDR3 has 16 residues. CDR3 in amino acids: CASKLTRGSPNTEAFF. The DNA of the CDR3 is TGTGCCAGCAAACTCACGAGGGGGTCCCCGAACACTGAAGCTTTCTTT.

The gene calls are TRBV30 and TRBJ2-3, with 10 positions matching TRBD2. V dropped 0 bases and J dropped 0; count of bases not matched to a gene: 12. The CDR3 loop spans 19 amino acids. Per germline, CDR1 GTSNPN and CDR2 SVGIG (reference sequence). CDR3 bases: TGTGCCTGGAGTGTACTAGCGGGGTCCACTACCGCTAGCACAGATACGCAGTATTTT. Translating gives CAWSVLAGSTTASTDTQYF.

Details on this clone: The junction does not match germline at one end; this may be a read error. The chain combines TRBV20-1 with TRBJ1-2, with D perhaps matching TRBD1 (6 bases). Germline CDR1 is DFQATT and CDR2 is SNEGSKA (reference sequence). The CDR3 is made up of 10 amino acids. The CDR3 is CSAGDRQVTF. The CDR3 coding sequence is TGCAGTGCTGGAGATCGACAGGTCACCTTC.

This sequence joins TRBV7-6 and TRBJ2-2; D possibly corresponds to TRBD2 (5 bases). Germline V lookup: CDR1 SGHVS, CDR2 FNYEAQ. The CDR3 extends over 16 amino acids. The V and J ends lost 6 bases and 3 bases respectively, with 17 bases between them. DNA of the CDR3: TGTGCCAGCAGGTCTCGAACCTCAGCGGACACCGGGGAGCTGTTTTTT. Protein sequence: CASRSRTSADTGELFF.

The chain is built from TRBV28 and TRBJ1-6; TRBD1 is a possible D gene (5 bases). With 3 bases removed from V and 7 bases from J, the gap between germline ends came to 10 bases. The germline V gene encodes CDR1 MDHEN and CDR2 SYDVKM. This CDR3 region has 14 residues. The CDR3 here is CASSFPGQNSPLHF. The CDR3 coding sequence is TGTGCCAGCAGTTTCCCAGGGCAGAATTCACCCCTCCACTTT.

The chain couples TRBV5-6 to TRBJ2-7, with TRBD1 matching 8 bases. The CDR3 runs to 15 residues. The V gene end was trimmed by 2 bases and the J gene end by 2 bases; junction bases not matched to a gene: 6. CDR1 is SGHDT, CDR2 YYEEEE, per germline. DNA for the CDR3: TGTGCCAGCAGCTTCCTAGGACAGGGAACCTACGAGCAGTACTTC. Translation gives CASSFLGQGTYEQYF.

This rearrangement joins TRBV7-9 to TRBJ1-2, with no clear D. The germline CDR1 and CDR2 sequences are SEHNR and FQNEAQ (reference sequence). With 5 bases removed from V and 9 bases from J, the gap between germline ends came to 16 bases. The CDR3 consists of 13 residues. CDR3 sequence (DNA): TGTGCCAGCAGCACGGTTGTGACGGAGAGCTACACCTTC. This sequence encodes CASSTVVTESYTF.

The J gene is TRBJ1-6, the V gene TRBV3-1 (or the pseudogene TRBV3-2); TRBD1 might be the D (5 bases). Trimming took 1 base from V and 9 from J, leaving 19 bases between them. The germline V gene has CDR1 LGHDT and CDR2 YNNKEL (reference sequence). This CDR3 is 17 amino acids long. The CDR3 spells CASSQGGGGSFGSPLHF. The DNA of the CDR3 is TGTGCCAGCAGCCAAGGGGGCGGGGGTTCCTTCGGTTCACCCCTCCACTTT.

V and J are TRBV4-3 and TRBJ2-1; 8 nucleotides line up with TRBD2. Germline V lookup: CDR1 LGHNA, CDR2 YSLEER. V shed 3 bases and J 7 bases; nucleotides not matched to a gene: 8. This CDR3 has 15 residues. The CDR3 loop is CASSQDPSSGNEQFF. The CDR3 coding sequence is TGCGCCAGCAGCCAGGACCCATCTAGCGGGAATGAGCAGTTCTTC.

CDR3 residues: CAIQDRVTRGANVLTF. The CDR3 DNA sequence: TGTGCCATCCAGGACAGGGTAACTCGTGGGGCCAACGTCCTGACTTTC. The V call is TRBV10-3, the J call TRBJ2-6; 8 bases are a match to TRBD1. This CDR3 spans 16 amino acids. V shed 8 bases and J 3 bases; nucleotides not matched to a gene: 9. Germline V CDR1 and CDR2: ENHRY, SYGVKD.

This clone turned up a few times. The chain has TRBV19 and TRBJ2-7; perhaps TRBD2 as D (5 bases). CDR3 size: 14 residues. Germline V gives CDR1 LNHDA, CDR2 SQIVND (reference sequence). V gave up 6 bases and J gave up 2 bases, with 14 bases separating them. CDR3 sequence: CASSKRTGTYEQYF. As DNA, the CDR3 is TGTGCCAGTAGCAAGAGGACGGGAACCTACGAGCAGTACTTC. Full variable domain (rest looked up from reference TRBV19 and TRBJ2-7): DGGITQSPKYLFRKEGQNVTLSCEQNLNHDAMYWYRQDPGQGLRLIYYSQIVNDFQKGDIAEGYSVSREKKESFPLTVTSAQKNPTAFYLCASSKRTGTYEQYFGPGTRLTVT.

The chain combines TRBV7-3 with TRBJ1-2, with 9 bases aligning to TRBD1. The germline V gene has CDR1 SGHTA and CDR2 FQGTGA. The CDR3 loop spans 12 amino acids. Germline trimming cut 5 bases from V and 9 bases from J; bases unmatched to any gene: 4. The CDR3 loop reads CASSPGTGRYTF. The CDR3 nucleotides read TGTGCCAGCAGCCCAGGGACAGGGCGCTACACCTTC.

The V call is TRBV28, the J call TRBJ2-2; 8 positions match TRBD1. The length of the CDR3 is 17 residues. V gave up 11 bases and J gave up 2 bases; unmatched junction bases: 16. Germline-derived CDR1 and CDR2 are MDHEN and SYDVKM. This CDR3 reads CASWTGSAWVNTGELFF. CDR3 sequence (DNA): TGTGCCTCTTGGACAGGGTCAGCTTGGGTAAACACCGGGGAGCTGTTTTTT.

The V and J genes are TRBV30 and TRBJ1-6, with D perhaps matching TRBD1 (5 bases). CDR3 length: 18 amino acids. Germline V CDR1 and CDR2: GTSNPN, SVGIG (reference sequence). V was pared by 2 bases and J by 0 bases, with 17 bases between. The CDR3 nucleotides are TGTGCCTGGAGTATCGTGGCAGGGCAGATCTCCTATAATTCACCCCTCCACTTT. Its protein is CAWSIVAGQISYNSPLHF.

The rearrangement links TRBV28 to TRBJ2-7; TRBD1 matches 8 bases. V shed 5 bases, J shed 2 bases, and the junction held 8 bases outside the gene matches. The CDR3 totals 15 residues. The germline gives CDR1 MDHEN, CDR2 SYDVKM. CDR3 region: CASSPLDRAPYEQYF. CDR3 sequence (DNA): TGTGCCAGCAGTCCCTTGGACAGGGCACCCTACGAGCAGTACTTC. The full variable domain, with the rest looked up from reference TRBV28 and TRBJ2-7, is DVKVTQSSRYLVKRTGEKVFLECVQDMDHENMFWYRQDPGLGLRLIYFSYDVKMKEKGDIPEGYSVSREKKERFSLILESASTNQTSMYLCASSPLDRAPYEQYFGPGTRLTVT.

V gene TRBV6-1 combines with J gene TRBJ1-2, with D perhaps TRBD1 (5 bases). The V end lost 2 bases, the J end lost 4 bases, and 14 bases lay between the germline ends. The germline gives CDR1 MNHNS, CDR2 SASEGT. The CDR3 loop spans 15 amino acids. The CDR3 DNA reads as TGTGCCAGCAGTGAACTGGCTTTCAGGGTCTATGGCTACACCTTC. Translation gives CASSELAFRVYGYTF.

In this sample, this clone turned up a few times. This rearrangement joins TRBV2 to TRBJ1-2; D call uncertain. The germline V gene has CDR1 SNHLY and CDR2 FYNNEI. Trimming removed 3 bases from V and 2 bases from J, with 16 bases in between. This CDR3 comprises 16 residues. The CDR3 loop reads CASSDSAFPKNYGYTF. The CDR3 bases are TGTGCCAGCAGTGACAGCGCATTCCCCAAGAACTATGGCTACACCTTC.

V is TRBV5-5 and J is TRBJ1-1, with a tentative D call TRBD1 (6 bases). The germline V and J ends were trimmed by 4 bases and 0 bases, with 19 bases remaining between them. The CDR3 has 17 residues. Germline V lookup: CDR1 SGHKS, CDR2 YYEKEE (reference sequence). The CDR3 loop is CASSPGARGTMNTEAFF. The CDR3 nucleotides read TGTGCCAGCAGCCCTGGCGCCAGGGGCACAATGAACACTGAAGCTTTCTTT.

V gene TRBV15 combines with J gene TRBJ1-1; D remains ambiguous. Between the trimmed V and J ends, which lost 0 bases and 6 bases, there was a span of 11 bases. Germline loops: CDR1 LNHNV, CDR2 YYDKDF (reference sequence). The CDR3 extends over 14 amino acids. CDR3 in amino acids: CATSRDPARAEAFF. The CDR3 DNA reads as TGTGCCACCAGCAGAGATCCAGCGCGGGCTGAAGCTTTCTTT.

V gene TRBV7-9 combines with J gene TRBJ2-7, with a tentative D call TRBD1 (6 bases). CDR3 size: 15 residues. Germline loops: CDR1 SEHNR, CDR2 FQNEAQ (reference sequence). Trimming removed 1 base at V and 2 bases at J, with 12 bases between. In nucleotides, the CDR3 is TGTGCCAGCAGCTTAGAGTCCGGGACAACCTACGAGCAGTACTTC. It encodes CASSLESGTTYEQYF.

This chain uses TRBV18 with TRBJ2-1; 8 bases are shared with TRBD2. J was trimmed by 0 bases and V by 0 bases; bases with no gene match: 7. Germline CDR1 reads KGHSH; CDR2 reads LQKENI. CDR3 length: 18 residues. The CDR3 protein is CASSPPVGSGDSYNEQFF. CDR3 coding DNA: TGTGCCAGCTCACCACCGGTTGGTAGCGGGGACTCCTACAATGAGCAGTTCTTC.